Given below is one T cell receptor beta chain in context. Categorization into cohorts depended on clinical history that participants reported. Exposed enrollees had met someone with a PCR-confirmed or clinician-diagnosed COVID-19 case at some point within the 2 weeks before study entry. CDR3 length: 14 amino acids. Germline V gives CDR1 SGDLS, CDR2 YYNGEE. V lost 0 bases and J 1 base, leaving 7 bases between the germline ends. Profiling relied on immunoSEQ multiplex PCR, and the TCRdb table lists in-frame clones only, not all of them. The sample shows approximately 150,000 clones, approximately 80% of them seen only once. These data come from a study of blood T cell repertoires in COVID-19. In the study overall: The United States, Italy and Spain were the sources of the acute and convalescent COVID-19 samples.

This chain joins TRBV9 and TRBJ1-1, with no clear D. Sequencing was done on a sample of PBMCs or T cells enriched from blood (not recorded which). The origin of this receptor is a man between 65 and 80 years old who had been exposed to COVID-19. The CDR3 nucleotides read TGTGCCAGCAGCGTAGGGCCACAGAACACTGAAGCTTTCTTT. This translates into CASSVGPQNTEAFF.